Listed here are 30 T cell receptor beta chains from one sample, sequenced in a study of blood T cell repertoires in COVID-19. TCRdb's table, derived via immunoSEQ multiplex PCR, lists solely in-frame clones and lacks some. The sample lists around 300,000 clones, 75% to 90% occurring once. Sequencing was carried out using peripheral blood. The source of these receptors is a woman aged 30 to 39 with active or convalescent COVID-19.

The chain recombines TRBV7-2 with TRBJ2-1, with 7 bases matching TRBD1. Per the germline V gene, CDR1 is SGHTA and CDR2 is FQGNSA. This CDR3 comprises 15 residues. Trimming took 3 bases from V and 3 from J; bases not matched to a gene: 5. CDR3 DNA sequence: TGTGCCAGCAGCTTTGATCGGGACAGCTACAATGAGCAGTTCTTC. It codes for CASSFDRDSYNEQFF.

V and J are TRBV3-1 (or the pseudogene TRBV3-2) and TRBJ2-2, with a tentative D call TRBD1 (6 bases). Trimming stripped 3 bases from V and 2 bases from J, with 16 bases between. Germline V lookup: CDR1 LGHDT, CDR2 YNNKEL (reference sequence). The CDR3 totals 17 residues. CDR3 sequence (DNA): TGTGCCAGCAGCCATACAAATCCGGGACATAACACCGGGGAGCTGTTTTTT. Translated: CASSHTNPGHNTGELFF.

This rearrangement joins TRBV10-3 to TRBJ1-1, with no clear D. In germline, CDR1 is ENHRY, CDR2 SYGVKD. The length of the CDR3 is 11 residues. V was trimmed by 11 bases and J by 5 bases, leaving 12 bases between them. In nucleotides, the CDR3 is TGTGCCGCCGGAGGGTTGACTGAAGCTTTCTTT. It specifies CAAGGLTEAFF.

This clone was found a few times. This chain connects TRBV7-2 to TRBJ1-1, with 7 bases fitting TRBD1. This CDR3 spans 13 amino acids. Germline lookup yields CDR1 SGHTA and CDR2 FQGNSA. The V and J ends lost 4 bases and 4 bases, in that order; junction bases with no gene match: 3. The CDR3 protein is CASSSDRVTEAFF. For the CDR3, the DNA is TGTGCCAGCAGCTCCGACAGGGTCACTGAAGCTTTCTTT.

The V call is TRBV5-7, the J call TRBJ1-1; TRBD1 is a possible D gene (6 bases). TRBV5-7 falls under the ORF class, with uncertain function. The CDR3 is made up of 16 amino acids. Trimming shortened V by 4 bases and J by 0 bases, and 16 bases separated the two germline ends. This CDR3 reads CASSPFRTVMNTEAFF. DNA of the CDR3: TGTGCCAGCAGCCCATTTCGGACAGTTATGAACACTGAAGCTTTCTTT.

The rearrangement links TRBV9 to TRBJ1-2; no reliable D call. Trimming took off 6 bases at V and 2 bases at J, with 11 bases between the two ends. The germline CDR1 and CDR2 sequences are SGDLS and YYNGEE. The CDR3 consists of 13 residues. In DNA, the CDR3 is TGTGCCAGCACCTTGGCCGAAAACTATGGCTACACCTTC. Protein: CASTLAENYGYTF.

This chain connects TRBV4-2 to TRBJ1-2, with D possibly being TRBD1 (6 bases). The length of the CDR3 is 15 residues. Germline assignment: CDR1 LGHNA and CDR2 YNFKEQ. Trimming removed 2 bases at V and 2 bases at J, with 12 bases between. The CDR3 loop reads CASSQPGGRNYGYTF. CDR3 DNA sequence: TGTGCCAGCAGCCAACCGGGGGGCCGGAACTATGGCTACACCTTC.

The rearrangement links TRBV7-2 to TRBJ1-3; tentatively, D is TRBD1 (5 bases). Germline values: CDR1 SGHTA, CDR2 FQGNSA. The length of the CDR3 is 16 residues. V dropped 1 base and J dropped 0 bases, with 10 bases sitting between them. The CDR3 spells CASSLDGGGSGNTIYF. In nucleotides, the CDR3 is TGTGCCAGCAGCTTAGACGGCGGGGGCTCTGGAAACACCATATATTTT.

The chain carries TRBV5-1 and TRBJ1-2, with D possibly being TRBD1 (5 bases). Trimming pared 7 bases from V and 6 bases from J, leaving 16 bases between. Germline V gives CDR1 SGHRS, CDR2 YFSETQ. This CDR3 spans 13 amino acids. CDR3: CASRMRRADGYTF. CDR3 in DNA: TGCGCCAGCCGTATGCGCAGGGCGGATGGCTACACCTTC. Based on the CDR3 plus reference TRBV5-1 and TRBJ1-2, the full variable domain is KAGVTQTPRYLIKTRGQQVTLSCSPISGHRSVSWYQQTPGQGLQFLFEYFSETQRNKGNFPGRFSGRQFSNSRSEMNVSTLELGDSALYLCASRMRRADGYTFGSGTRLTVV.

V gene TRBV7-8 combines with J gene TRBJ2-5; the D gene is possibly TRBD2 (6 bases). Deletions cut 0 bases from V and 1 base from J, with 6 bases between. Germline V gene sequence: CDR1 SGHVS, CDR2 FQNEAQ. The CDR3 runs to 14 residues. DNA for the CDR3: TGTGCCAGCAGCTTAGCGGGACTCCAAGAGACCCAGTACTTC. Protein product: CASSLAGLQETQYF.

The chain carries TRBV7-9 and TRBJ1-5; possible D gene TRBD1, 5 bases. The ends were cut back, 1 base at V and 6 bases at J, with 13 bases in the middle. The germline V gene has CDR1 SEHNR and CDR2 FQNEAQ (reference sequence). The CDR3 has 15 amino acids. This CDR3 is CASSLGQGTLQPQHF. CDR3 in DNA: TGTGCCAGCAGCTTAGGCCAGGGAACCCTTCAGCCCCAGCATTTT.

The gene calls are TRBV5-1 and TRBJ1-2; D may be TRBD1 (5 bases). V was trimmed by 6 bases and J by 5 bases, leaving 17 bases between them. The V gene's germline CDR1 is SGHRS and CDR2 YFSETQ. The CDR3 spans 14 residues. The DNA of the CDR3 is TGCGCCAGCACTACTGGTGTAAGGGGTTATGGCTACACCTTC. This translates into CASTTGVRGYGYTF.

The chain recombines TRBV15 with TRBJ1-5, with TRBD1 matching 9 bases. With V trimmed by 1 base and J by 5 bases, 9 bases remained unmatched. The CDR3 extends over 17 amino acids. Germline lookup yields CDR1 LNHNV and CDR2 YYDKDF (reference sequence). The CDR3 here is CATSRGGGTGSDQPQHF. CDR3 bases: TGTGCCACCAGCAGAGGAGGGGGGACAGGGTCCGATCAGCCCCAGCATTTT.

This clone has just one count. V and J are TRBV7-2 and TRBJ1-2; D possibly corresponds to TRBD1 (6 bases). The germline V gene has CDR1 SGHTA and CDR2 FQGNSA. CDR3 length: 16 residues. Trimming left V 1 base short and J 0 bases short, with 12 bases between. The CDR3 bases are TGTGCCAGCAGCTTAGTAGGGGGTCGGACTAACTATGGCTACACCTTC. Amino acids: CASSLVGGRTNYGYTF.

This clone was detected once. The identical CDR3 is also encoded by other nucleotide sequences in the sample. The chain has TRBV7-9 and TRBJ1-2, with 7 bases that match TRBD1. V lost 5 bases and J lost 4; bases outside the gene matches: 1. This CDR3 is 12 amino acids long. Germline assignment: CDR1 SEHNR and CDR2 FQNEAQ (reference sequence). Here the CDR3 reads CASSRDSYGYTF. CDR3 DNA: TGTGCCAGCAGCCGGGACAGCTATGGCTACACCTTC. The full variable domain, in which reference TRBV7-9 and TRBJ1-2 provide the parts outside the CDR3, is DTGVSQNPRHKITKRGQNVTFRCDPISEHNRLYWYRQTLGQGPEFLTYFQNEAQLEKSRLLSDRFSAERPKGSFSTLEIQRTEQGDSAMYLCASSRDSYGYTFGSGTRLTVV.

The gene calls are TRBV7-3 and TRBJ2-2; TRBD2 is a possible D gene (5 bases). The CDR3 contains 15 residues. Germline CDR1 reads SGHTA; CDR2 reads FQGTGA. Trimming took 6 bases from V and 7 from J, leaving 18 bases between them. CDR3 DNA sequence: TGTGCCAGCAGACAAGCCCGAGGGTCTGGCGGGGAGCTGTTTTTT. It encodes CASRQARGSGGELFF.

The gene calls are TRBV5-4 and TRBJ2-2; 12 positions match TRBD1. Germline CDR1 is SGHNT and CDR2 is YYREEE (reference sequence). Losses at the gene ends were 1 base for V and 7 bases for J; bases not matched to a gene: 5. The CDR3 loop spans 16 amino acids. CDR3 sequence reads: CASSLRGTGGIGELFF. The CDR3 DNA is TGTGCCAGCAGCTTGAGGGGGACAGGGGGCATCGGGGAGCTGTTTTTT.

The chain combines TRBV5-1 with TRBJ1-4; D gene unclear. V lost 4 bases and J 2 bases, leaving 9 bases between the germline ends. Germline V gene sequence: CDR1 SGHRS, CDR2 YFSETQ. The CDR3 length is 14 residues. The CDR3 region is CASSGGLTNEKLFF. Here the CDR3 DNA reads TGCGCCAGCAGCGGCGGCCTTACTAATGAAAAACTGTTTTTT.

The J gene is TRBJ2-1, the V gene TRBV4-3; 7 nucleotides agree with TRBD2. After removal of 0 bases from V and 3 bases from J, the junction contained 11 bases not matched to a gene. In germline, CDR1 is LGHNA, CDR2 YSLEER. There are 18 residues in the CDR3. The CDR3 reads CASSQELNRAGNYNEQFF. The DNA for the CDR3 is TGCGCCAGCAGCCAAGAACTTAACCGAGCGGGGAACTACAATGAGCAGTTCTTC.

The chain couples TRBV10-3 to TRBJ1-2; D not certain. CDR1 and CDR2 from the germline V gene are ENHRY and SYGVKD. The V end was cut by 4 bases, the J end by 6 bases, with 6 bases between. This CDR3 has 11 amino acids. The CDR3: CAISGGNGYTF. CDR3 bases: TGTGCCATCAGTGGCGGGAATGGCTACACCTTC.

Written as DNA, the CDR3 is TGTGCCAGCAGTTCTTACTCTGGGGCCAACGTCCTGACTTTC. Its protein is CASSSYSGANVLTF. This chain uses TRBV28 with TRBJ2-6; D is ambiguous. V lost 4 bases, J lost 0 bases, and 4 bases lay in between. The CDR3 has 14 residues. In germline, CDR1 is MDHEN, CDR2 SYDVKM. Full variable domain (rest looked up from reference TRBV28 and TRBJ2-6): DVKVTQSSRYLVKRTGEKVFLECVQDMDHENMFWYRQDPGLGLRLIYFSYDVKMKEKGDIPEGYSVSREKKERFSLILESASTNQTSMYLCASSSYSGANVLTFGAGSRLTVL.

This clone was recorded once. The chain is built from TRBV6-2 or TRBV6-3 and TRBJ2-6; TRBD2 aligns across 10 bases. The CDR3 is made up of 16 amino acids. Looked up from germline, CDR1 is MNHEY and CDR2 is SVGEGT. The trim removed 4 bases at V and 2 bases at J, leaving 2 bases unmatched. The CDR3 nucleotides are TGTGCCAGCAGTTGGAGCGGGGGGGCTGGGGCCAACGTCCTGACTTTC. Translating it yields CASSWSGGAGANVLTF.

The V gene is TRBV2, the J gene TRBJ2-3; 8 nucleotides agree with TRBD1. This CDR3 is built from 14 residues. Trimming cost V 5 bases and J 3 bases; bases outside gene matches: 4. The germline V gene encodes CDR1 SNHLY and CDR2 FYNNEI. The CDR3 nucleotides are TGTGCCAGCAGTAGGACAGGGTGGACAGATACGCAGTATTTT. Translated: CASSRTGWTDTQYF.

CDR3 nucleotides: TGTGCCAGCAGGGCGGGACAGGGAACAGAGACCCAGTACTTC. Amino acid sequence: CASRAGQGTETQYF. V is TRBV2 and J is TRBJ2-5; 9 bases are a match to TRBD1. V was pared by 6 bases and J by 4 bases, with 6 bases of the junction left unmatched. The CDR3 is 14 residues long. In germline, CDR1 is SNHLY, CDR2 FYNNEI.

The chain carries TRBV27 and TRBJ1-5; D gene uncertain. V was shortened by 6 bases and J by 0 bases, with 9 bases between the two germline ends. The CDR3 runs to 14 residues. Germline CDR1 reads MNHEY; CDR2 reads SMNVEV (reference sequence). This chain's CDR3 is CASRLPSSNQPQHF. The CDR3 DNA is TGTGCCAGCAGACTCCCCTCTAGCAATCAGCCCCAGCATTTT.

The gene calls are TRBV5-6 and TRBJ2-7, with D hard to call. Germline CDR1 is SGHDT and CDR2 is YYEEEE. The CDR3 covers 11 residues. V dropped 1 base and J dropped 3 bases, with 2 bases sitting between them. The DNA of the CDR3 is TGTGCCAGCAGCTTGTACTACGAGCAGTACTTC. Translated, it gives CASSLYYEQYF.

This chain uses TRBV3-1 (or the pseudogene TRBV3-2) with TRBJ2-1, with 8 bases lining up with TRBD1. Germline V gene data show CDR1 as LGHDT and CDR2 as YNNKEL (reference sequence). J lost 4 bases, V lost 1 base, and 9 bases had no gene match. CDR3 length equals 17 residues. The CDR3 sequence is CASSQATGTGLYNEQFF. The CDR3, as DNA: TGTGCCAGCAGCCAAGCTACCGGGACAGGCTTATACAATGAGCAGTTCTTC.

The CDR3 region has the DNA TGTGCCAGCAGAGTTTCCGGGGGGCCCCTCAAAAACATTCAGTACTTC. Translating gives CASRVSGGPLKNIQYF. V usage is TRBV9 and J usage is TRBJ2-4, with D possibly TRBD2 on 7 matching bases. CDR3 length equals 16 residues. Deletions cut 5 bases from V and 3 bases from J, with 18 bases between. Germline assignment: CDR1 SGDLS and CDR2 YYNGEE.

The table lists this clone with a count of one. This chain joins TRBV4-1 and TRBJ2-7; 7 nucleotides align to TRBD2. This CDR3 has 14 residues. Germline assignment: CDR1 MGHRA and CDR2 YSYEKL. V lost 1 base, J lost 3 bases, and 3 bases stayed unmatched. The CDR3 is CASSQARGNYEQYF. The CDR3 nucleotides are TGCGCCAGCAGCCAAGCGCGGGGGAACTACGAGCAGTACTTC.

This clone was recorded only once. The chain recombines TRBV6-5 with TRBJ2-7; possible D gene TRBD2, 6 bases. The CDR3 runs to 13 residues. CDR1 MNHEY and CDR2 SVGAGI come from the germline V gene. V lost 7 bases and J 5 bases, leaving 15 bases between the germline ends. As DNA, the CDR3 is TGTGCCAGCAAGGCGGGGTTAAGTAACGAGCAGTACTTC. Residues: CASKAGLSNEQYF.